Below are 11 T cell receptor beta chains sequenced from a single sample in a study of cytomegalovirus exposure and HLA in healthy donors. The PCR used 60 Vbeta and 13 Jbeta primers. Profiling relied on immunoSEQ multiplex PCR, and the TCRdb table lists in-frame clones only, not all of them. This table holds 120,000 or so clones, 66% found once. Input material: PBMCs. The receptors were gathered from a man between 18 and 35 years old in good health and CMV-seronegative.

The chain combines TRBV5-6 with TRBJ2-5, with a weak D call TRBD2 (7 bases). With 4 bases removed from V and 4 bases from J, the gap between germline ends came to 14 bases. The germline CDR1 and CDR2 sequences are SGHDT and YYEEEE. This CDR3 is 14 amino acids long. The CDR3: CASSGGWGGETQYF. The CDR3 region has the DNA TGTGCCAGCAGCGGGGGCTGGGGGGGAGAGACCCAGTACTTC.

V and J are TRBV6-5 and TRBJ2-3; TRBD1 is a possible D gene (5 bases). V was cut by 3 bases and J by 4 bases, with 14 bases left in between. This CDR3 spans 15 amino acids. In germline, CDR1 is MNHEY, CDR2 SVGAGI. This chain's CDR3 is CASSYVAGWSDTQYF. CDR3 sequence (DNA): TGTGCCAGCAGTTATGTCGCAGGGTGGTCAGATACGCAGTATTTT.

This chain joins TRBV27 and TRBJ2-7, with D possibly being TRBD1 (6 bases). The CDR3 spans 15 residues. Trimming took 6 bases from V and 4 from J, leaving 19 bases between them. CDR1 and CDR2 from the germline V gene are MNHEY and SMNVEV (reference sequence). CDR3 in amino acids: CASRAGQLVVYEQYF. CDR3 in DNA: TGTGCCAGCAGGGCTGGACAGTTAGTTGTGTACGAGCAGTACTTC.

The rearrangement links TRBV9 to TRBJ2-1, with 7 bases matching TRBD1. CDR3 length equals 18 residues. Unmatched junction bases numbered 12, after V lost 3 bases and J lost 0 bases. Looked up from germline, CDR1 is SGDLS and CDR2 is YYNGEE. The CDR3 region is CASSGSTGAPSSYNEQFF. CDR3 nucleotide sequence: TGTGCCAGCAGCGGCAGTACAGGGGCCCCGAGCTCCTACAATGAGCAGTTCTTC.

The J gene is TRBJ2-7, the V gene TRBV29-1, with TRBD2 as a possible D gene (6 bases). The CDR3 is 12 residues long. CDR1 SQVTM and CDR2 ANQGSEA come from the germline V gene. V gave up 1 base and J gave up 5 bases, with 9 bases separating them. The CDR3 is CSVEGDFNEQYF. The CDR3 region has the DNA TGCAGCGTTGAAGGGGACTTCAACGAGCAGTACTTC.

This chain links TRBV6-5 with TRBJ1-5, with 7 bases lining up with TRBD1. This CDR3 is 15 amino acids long. J gave up 6 bases and V 8 bases, and 13 bases lay outside the gene matches. Germline V gene data show CDR1 as MNHEY and CDR2 as SVGAGI. CDR3 protein: CASERIDRDAQPQHF. In nucleotides, the CDR3 is TGTGCCAGCGAGCGGATAGACAGGGACGCTCAGCCCCAGCATTTT.

The gene calls are TRBV27 and TRBJ1-2; 8 bases are a match to TRBD1. The CDR3 is 14 amino acids. The germline CDR1 and CDR2 sequences are MNHEY and SMNVEV (reference sequence). The ends lost 3 bases at V and 8 bases at J; junction bases unmatched: 8. The DNA of the CDR3 is TGTGCCAGCAGTTTGTGGCAGGGGGCGCAGGGCTACACCTTC. As protein: CASSLWQGAQGYTF.

This chain joins TRBV27 and TRBJ2-2; TRBD2 matches at 14 bases. The CDR3 has 16 residues. Germline values: CDR1 MNHEY, CDR2 SMNVEV (reference sequence). V shed 5 bases and J 7 bases; nucleotides not matched to a gene: 6. This chain's CDR3 is CASSLGLAGGVGELFF. The CDR3 nucleotides are TGTGCCAGCAGTCTTGGACTAGCGGGGGGTGTCGGGGAGCTGTTTTTT.

V usage is TRBV7-8 and J usage is TRBJ1-5; 9 nucleotides line up with TRBD1. This CDR3 has 13 residues. After removal of 5 bases from V and 14 bases from J, the junction contained 10 bases not matched to a gene. CDR1 is SGHVS and CDR2 is FQNEAQ in the germline V gene. The DNA of the CDR3 is TGTGCCAGCAGCCAGACCTTGGACAGGGGAAAGCATTTT. Its protein is CASSQTLDRGKHF.

This clone has a handful of counts. The chain employs TRBV2 and TRBJ2-7; a weak D match, TRBD1 (6 bases). Germline V lookup: CDR1 SNHLY, CDR2 FYNNEI. CDR3 length: 13 residues. V lost 8 bases to trimming and J lost 4 bases, with 15 bases between them. CDR3 DNA sequence: TGTGCCAGCGCAAGGACAGTACAATACGAGCAGTACTTC. This encodes CASARTVQYEQYF.

This clone was counted only a few times. This chain joins TRBV23-1 and TRBJ1-1; D call uncertain. TRBV23-1 is filed as an ORF, its function uncertain. CDR3 length equals 15 residues. The V gene lost 2 bases and the J gene lost 0 bases, with 10 bases spanning the gap. CDR3 region: CASSQGRSMNTEAFF. The CDR3 bases are TGCGCCAGCAGTCAAGGCCGGAGCATGAACACTGAAGCTTTCTTT.